These 9 T cell receptor beta chains originate from one sample sequenced in a study of T cells in Graves' hyperthyroidism and ophthalmopathy. What was amplified from RNA transcripts were TCR beta CDR3 regions. First-round RT-PCR of the TCR CDR3 relied on the HTBI primer set. Each CDR3 protein is one row after TCRdb ran MiXCR on the multiplex PCR reads. The sample carries some 300,000 distinct CDR3 sequences, about an eighth recorded once. Sequencing was performed on blood. Receptors were obtained from a woman in her thirties with Graves' hyperthyroidism that later progressed to Graves' ophthalmopathy.

This clonotype occurred many times. V and J are TRBV10-3 and TRBJ2-4; 10 bases fit TRBD1. Looked up from germline, CDR1 is ENHRY and CDR2 is SYGVKD. CDR3 length: 13 amino acids. V lost 4 bases and J lost 8; bases outside the gene matches: 2. The CDR3 region is CAISGGQGDIQYF. The CDR3 coding sequence is TGTGCCATCAGTGGTGGACAGGGGGACATTCAGTACTTC.

In its sample, this clonotype was seen many times. The rearrangement joins TRBV10-3 to TRBJ2-7; D is unresolved. Germline V gives CDR1 ENHRY, CDR2 SYGVKD. CDR3 length equals 12 residues. The ends were cut back, 1 base at V and 4 bases at J, with 5 bases in the middle. The CDR3 DNA follows: TGTGCCATCAGTGAGTTCGAATACGAGCAGTACTTC. It is translated as CAISEFEYEQYF.

This clonotype appeared many times. The rearrangement joins TRBV4-1 to TRBJ2-5; D gene ambiguous. V lost 0 bases to trimming and J lost 1 base, with 12 bases between them. The CDR3 loop spans 16 amino acids. Germline-derived CDR1 and CDR2 are MGHRA and YSYEKL. CDR3: CASSQDSWVVQETQYF. For the CDR3, the DNA is TGCGCCAGCAGCCAAGATTCTTGGGTAGTCCAAGAGACCCAGTACTTC.

This clonotype was observed a few times. The chain is built from TRBV19 and TRBJ2-5, with D possibly TRBD1 on 6 matching bases. Germline V gene lookup returns CDR1 LNHDA and CDR2 SQIVND (reference sequence). V lost 4 bases and J lost 2, with 17 bases in between. The CDR3 covers 16 residues. The CDR3 nucleotides are TGTGCCAGTAGTACGGAACGGGACACCATGCAAGAGACCCAGTACTTC. Translated: CASSTERDTMQETQYF.

This clonotype was picked up many times. The chain uses TRBV7-2 and TRBJ2-5, with 12 bases that match TRBD2. CDR1 and CDR2 from the germline V gene are SGHTA and FQGNSA. The V segment lost 3 bases and the J segment 1 base; nucleotides outside the gene matches: 3. This CDR3 has 16 amino acids. The CDR3 region is CASSFSSGRAQETQYF. CDR3 nucleotides: TGTGCCAGCAGCTTTTCTAGCGGGAGGGCCCAAGAGACCCAGTACTTC.

There are a few counts of this clonotype. The chain is built from TRBV7-9 and TRBJ1-4, with a weak D call TRBD1 (5 bases). The germline V gene has CDR1 SEHNR and CDR2 FQNEAQ (reference sequence). The V end lost 6 bases, the J end lost 9 bases, and 20 bases lay between the germline ends. The CDR3 runs to 15 residues. The CDR3 bases are TGTGCCAGCAGTCAGTCAGGGAAGGAGGTCCAAAAACTGTTTTTT. It codes for CASSQSGKEVQKLFF. Full variable domain (missing parts from reference TRBV7-9 and TRBJ1-4): DTGVSQNPRHKITKRGQNVTFRCDPISEHNRLYWYRQTLGQGPEFLTYFQNEAQLEKSRLLSDRFSAERPKGSFSTLEIQRTEQGDSAMYLCASSQSGKEVQKLFFGSGTQLSVL.

This chain uses TRBV6-2 or TRBV6-3 with TRBJ1-6; D is unresolved. Trimming stripped 7 bases from V and 9 bases from J, with 13 bases between. The CDR3 is made up of 13 amino acids. Germline CDR1 reads MNHEY; CDR2 reads SVGEGT. This chain's CDR3 is CASTSQLTSPLHF. CDR3 coding DNA: TGTGCCAGCACCTCGCAGCTTACTTCACCCCTCCACTTT.

This clonotype appeared many times. The chain links TRBV2 to TRBJ2-7; 8 nucleotides line up with TRBD1. The V and J ends lost 3 bases and 3 bases, in that order; junction bases with no gene match: 4. Germline V gives CDR1 SNHLY, CDR2 FYNNEI. This CDR3 has 14 residues. In DNA, the CDR3 is TGTGCCAGCAGTGAGGGACAGGCGATCTACGAGCAGTACTTC. This sequence encodes CASSEGQAIYEQYF.

This clonotype was observed a few times. The V gene is TRBV5-5, the J gene TRBJ2-2; 9 positions match TRBD2. Germline V CDR1 and CDR2: SGHKS, YYEKEE (reference sequence). The length of the CDR3 is 14 residues. V lost 7 bases to trimming and J lost 1 base; unmatched junction nucleotides: 2. The CDR3 sequence is CASRGGGNTGELFF. CDR3 DNA: TGTGCCAGCCGCGGGGGGGGGAACACCGGGGAGCTGTTTTTT.